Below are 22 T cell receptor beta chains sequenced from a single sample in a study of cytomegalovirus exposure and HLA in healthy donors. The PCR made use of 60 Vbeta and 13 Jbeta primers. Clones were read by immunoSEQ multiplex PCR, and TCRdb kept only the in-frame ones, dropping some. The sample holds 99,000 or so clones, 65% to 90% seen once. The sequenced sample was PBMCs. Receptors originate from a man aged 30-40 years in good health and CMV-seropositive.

In DNA form, the CDR3 reads TGTGCCAGCACCTTACCCCGAACGACTACAGATACGCAGTATTTT. Its translation: CASTLPRTTTDTQYF. The chain joins TRBV6-1 to TRBJ2-3; no firm D call. CDR1 and CDR2 from the germline V gene are MNHNS and SASEGT. The CDR3 covers 15 residues. Between the trimmed V and J ends, which lost 7 bases and 3 bases, there was a span of 17 bases.

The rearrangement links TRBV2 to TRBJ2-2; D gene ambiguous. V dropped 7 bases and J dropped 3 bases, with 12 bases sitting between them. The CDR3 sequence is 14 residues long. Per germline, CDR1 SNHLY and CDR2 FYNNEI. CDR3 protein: CASISLADTGELFF. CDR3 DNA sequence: TGTGCCAGCATAAGTCTTGCGGACACCGGGGAGCTGTTTTTT.

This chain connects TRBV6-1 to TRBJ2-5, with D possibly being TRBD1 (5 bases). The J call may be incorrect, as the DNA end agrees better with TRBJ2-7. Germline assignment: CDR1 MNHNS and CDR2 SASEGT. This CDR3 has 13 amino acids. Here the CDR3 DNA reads TGTGCCAGCAGTCCACAAGACAGATACGAGCAGTACTTC. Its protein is CASSPQDRYEQYF.

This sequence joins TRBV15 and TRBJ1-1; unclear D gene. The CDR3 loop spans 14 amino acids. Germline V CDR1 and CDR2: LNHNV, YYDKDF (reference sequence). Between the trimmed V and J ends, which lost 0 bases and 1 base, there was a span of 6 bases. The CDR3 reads CATSRDWANTEAFF. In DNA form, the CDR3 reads TGTGCCACCAGCAGAGATTGGGCGAACACTGAAGCTTTCTTT.

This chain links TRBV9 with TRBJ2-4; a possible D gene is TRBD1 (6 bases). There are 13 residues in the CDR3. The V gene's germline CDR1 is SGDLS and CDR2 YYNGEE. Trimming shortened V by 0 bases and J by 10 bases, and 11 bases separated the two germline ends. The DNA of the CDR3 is TGTGCCAGCAGCGTAGAACAGGGTGGTATTCAGTACTTC. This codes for CASSVEQGGIQYF.

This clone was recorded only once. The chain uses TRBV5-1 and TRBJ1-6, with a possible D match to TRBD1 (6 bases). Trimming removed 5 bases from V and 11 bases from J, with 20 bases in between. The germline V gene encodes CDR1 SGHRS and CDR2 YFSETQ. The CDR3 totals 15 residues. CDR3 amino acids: CASRPSGDMRAPLHF. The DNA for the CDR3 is TGCGCCAGCAGACCCTCAGGGGATATGAGGGCACCCCTCCACTTT.

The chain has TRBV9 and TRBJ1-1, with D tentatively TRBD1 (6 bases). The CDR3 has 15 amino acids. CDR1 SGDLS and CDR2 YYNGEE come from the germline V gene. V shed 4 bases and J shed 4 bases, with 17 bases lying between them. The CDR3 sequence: CASSPARGGGTEAFF. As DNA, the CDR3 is TGTGCCAGCAGCCCAGCCAGGGGAGGGGGCACTGAAGCTTTCTTT.

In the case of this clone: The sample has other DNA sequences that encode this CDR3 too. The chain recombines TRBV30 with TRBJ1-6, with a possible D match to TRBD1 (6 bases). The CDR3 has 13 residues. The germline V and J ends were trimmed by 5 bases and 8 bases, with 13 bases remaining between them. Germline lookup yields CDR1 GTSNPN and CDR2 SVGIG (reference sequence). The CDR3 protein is CAWQQGLDSPLHF. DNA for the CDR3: TGTGCCTGGCAACAGGGTTTGGATTCACCCCTCCACTTT.

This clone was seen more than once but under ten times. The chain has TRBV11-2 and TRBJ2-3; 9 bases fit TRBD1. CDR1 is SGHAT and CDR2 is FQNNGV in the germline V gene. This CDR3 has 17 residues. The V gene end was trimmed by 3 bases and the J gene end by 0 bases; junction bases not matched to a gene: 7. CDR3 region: CASSFRDRVYSTDTQYF. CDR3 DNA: TGTGCCAGCAGCTTCCGGGACAGGGTGTATAGCACAGATACGCAGTATTTT.

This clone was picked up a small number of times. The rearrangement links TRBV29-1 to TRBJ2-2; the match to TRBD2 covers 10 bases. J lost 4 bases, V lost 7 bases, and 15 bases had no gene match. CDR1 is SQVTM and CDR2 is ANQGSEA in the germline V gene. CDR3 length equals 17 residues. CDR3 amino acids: CSAEGSGGRRSTGELFF. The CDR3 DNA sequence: TGCAGCGCTGAGGGTAGCGGGGGGCGCAGGAGCACCGGGGAGCTGTTTTTT.

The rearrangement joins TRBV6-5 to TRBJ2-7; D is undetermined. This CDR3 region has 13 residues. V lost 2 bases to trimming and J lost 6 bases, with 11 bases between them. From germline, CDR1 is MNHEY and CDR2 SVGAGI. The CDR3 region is CASSYPGQTEQYF. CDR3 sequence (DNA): TGTGCCAGCAGTTACCCCGGTCAAACCGAGCAGTACTTC.

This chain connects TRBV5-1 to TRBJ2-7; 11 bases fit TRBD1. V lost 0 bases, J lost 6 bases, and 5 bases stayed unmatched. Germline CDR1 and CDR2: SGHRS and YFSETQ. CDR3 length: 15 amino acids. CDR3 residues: CASSLDWDRGGEQYF. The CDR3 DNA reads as TGCGCCAGCAGCTTGGATTGGGACAGGGGGGGCGAGCAGTACTTC.

CDR3 loop: CASSEGSTGTYEQYF. CDR3 coding DNA: TGTGCCAGCAGTGAGGGTTCGACCGGGACCTACGAGCAGTACTTC. The V and J genes are TRBV2 and TRBJ2-7; TRBD2 is a possible D gene (5 bases). Germline loops: CDR1 SNHLY, CDR2 FYNNEI. The CDR3 consists of 15 residues. V was trimmed by 3 bases and J by 2 bases, leaving 14 bases between them.

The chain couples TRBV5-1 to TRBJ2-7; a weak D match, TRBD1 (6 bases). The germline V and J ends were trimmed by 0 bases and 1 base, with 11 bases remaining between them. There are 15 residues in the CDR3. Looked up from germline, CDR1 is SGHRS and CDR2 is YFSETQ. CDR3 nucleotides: TGCGCCAGCAGCTTGGATGGGGGCGCGTCCTACGAGCAGTACTTC. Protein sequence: CASSLDGGASYEQYF.

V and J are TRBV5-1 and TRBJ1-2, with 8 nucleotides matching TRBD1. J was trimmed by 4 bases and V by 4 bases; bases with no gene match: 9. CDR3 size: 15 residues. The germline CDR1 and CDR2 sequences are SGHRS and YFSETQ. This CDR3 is CASSPGQGLGYGYTF. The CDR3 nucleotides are TGCGCCAGCAGCCCTGGACAGGGCCTTGGCTATGGCTACACCTTC.

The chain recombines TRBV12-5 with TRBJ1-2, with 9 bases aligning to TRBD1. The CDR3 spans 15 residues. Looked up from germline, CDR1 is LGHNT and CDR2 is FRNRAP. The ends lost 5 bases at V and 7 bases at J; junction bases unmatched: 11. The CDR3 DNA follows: TGTGCTAGTGGTGGAGATACAGGGGGCCAAATTGGCTACACCTTC. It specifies CASGGDTGGQIGYTF.

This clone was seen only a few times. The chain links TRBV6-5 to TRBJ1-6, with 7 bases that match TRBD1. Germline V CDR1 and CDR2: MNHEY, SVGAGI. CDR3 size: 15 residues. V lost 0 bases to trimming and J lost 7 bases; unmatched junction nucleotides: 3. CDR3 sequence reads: CASSYSGQSNSPLHF. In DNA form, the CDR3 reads TGTGCCAGCAGTTACTCGGGACAGTCCAATTCACCCCTCCACTTT.

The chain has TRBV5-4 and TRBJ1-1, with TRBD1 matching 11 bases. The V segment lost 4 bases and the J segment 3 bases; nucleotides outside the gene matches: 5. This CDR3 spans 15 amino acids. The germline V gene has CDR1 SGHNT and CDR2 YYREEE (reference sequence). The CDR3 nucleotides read TGTGCCAGCAGCCCGGGACAGGGGGGTGACACTGAAGCTTTCTTT. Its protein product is CASSPGQGGDTEAFF.

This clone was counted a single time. The CDR3 nucleotides read TGTGCCAGCAGCTTGATCAACAGCCACACTGAAGCTTTCTTT. This translates into CASSLINSHTEAFF. The V and J genes are TRBV5-4 and TRBJ1-1; no firm D call. Between the trimmed V and J ends, which lost 1 base and 3 bases, there was a span of 10 bases. CDR3 length equals 14 residues. Germline V CDR1 and CDR2: SGHNT, YYREEE (reference sequence).

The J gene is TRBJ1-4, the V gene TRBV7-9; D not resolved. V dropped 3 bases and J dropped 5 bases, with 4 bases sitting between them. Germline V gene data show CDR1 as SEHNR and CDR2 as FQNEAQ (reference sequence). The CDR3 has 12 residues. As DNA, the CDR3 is TGTGCCAGCAGCTTCTTGAATGAAAAACTGTTTTTT. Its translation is CASSFLNEKLFF.

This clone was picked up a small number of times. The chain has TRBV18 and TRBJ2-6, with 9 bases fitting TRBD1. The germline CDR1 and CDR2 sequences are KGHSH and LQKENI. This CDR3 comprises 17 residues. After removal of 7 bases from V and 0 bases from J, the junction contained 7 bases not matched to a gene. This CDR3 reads CASYWGQGGSGANVLTF. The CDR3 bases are TGTGCCAGCTACTGGGGACAGGGCGGCTCTGGGGCCAACGTCCTGACTTTC.

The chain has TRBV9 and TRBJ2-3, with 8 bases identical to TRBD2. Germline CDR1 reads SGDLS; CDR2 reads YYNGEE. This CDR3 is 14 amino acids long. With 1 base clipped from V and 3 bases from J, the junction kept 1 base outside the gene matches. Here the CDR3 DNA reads TGTGCCAGCAGCGTACGGGGGGGGACAGATACGCAGTATTTT. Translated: CASSVRGGTDTQYF.